Here is one T cell receptor beta chain with its context. Its target is unknown. CDR1 MNHEY and CDR2 SVGAGI come from the germline V gene. This CDR3 contains 14 residues. The V and J ends lost 6 bases and 4 bases, in that order; junction bases with no gene match: 6. Among the approximately 110 subjects of the validation cohort, separate from the roughly 730-subject first cohort, were the donors. This entry is derived from a study of cytomegalovirus exposure and HLA in healthy donors. Study summary: According to later analysis, the same platform produced the 120 validation and several hundred first-cohort repertoires. Study-level findings and limits: About 180 TCR beta chains were listed as cytomegalovirus-associated.

Method: immunoSEQ multiplex PCR; TCRdb's copy keeps in-frame clones and lacks some. The sample records 330,000 or so clones, roughly 89% being singletons. This rearrangement joins TRBV6-5 to TRBJ1-2; 9 bases align to TRBD1. The TCR sequence derives from a woman younger than 30 in good health and CMV-seronegative. Specimen: PBMCs. This chain's CDR3 is CASSHRGQGYGYTF. In nucleotides, the CDR3 is TGTGCCAGCAGCCACAGGGGGCAAGGCTATGGCTACACCTTC.